The sequence of this T cell receptor (beta chain) was determined in a study of blood T cell repertoires in COVID-19. CDR1 SGHNT and CDR2 YYREEE come from the germline V gene (reference sequence). CDR3 length: 14 amino acids. Trimming removed 4 bases from V and 5 bases from J, with 15 bases in between. Profiling relied on immunoSEQ multiplex PCR, and the TCRdb table lists in-frame clones only, not all of them. Here the sample spans roughly 76,000 clones, roughly 90% being singletons. This receptor was identified in a woman between 45 and 65 years old with acute COVID-19. The chain combines TRBV5-4 with TRBJ1-2; weak D call: TRBD1 (6 bases). The sequenced material came from PBMCs or T cells enriched from blood (not recorded which). The CDR3 sequence is CASSLYEDRYGYTF. CDR3 bases: TGTGCCAGCAGCCTTTACGAAGACAGGTATGGCTACACCTTC.